One and the same sample provided the 29 T cell receptor beta chains below, sequenced in a study of cytotoxic CD8 clonotypes in ibrutinib-treated CLL. Only in-frame clones appear in the TCRdb table, and some are missing; sequencing was by immunoSEQ multiplex PCR. This table has 140,000 or so clones, about 79% appearing once. This specimen consisted of PBMCs, obtained after 12 months of ibrutinib treatment. These TCRs come from a human donor with chronic lymphocytic leukemia.

A few counts support this clone. The V call is TRBV7-8, the J call TRBJ1-5; 9 bases agree with TRBD1. From germline, CDR1 is SGHVS and CDR2 FQNEAQ. V was clipped by 5 bases and J by 5 bases; unmatched bases: 7. This CDR3 is 15 amino acids long. CDR3 nucleotide sequence: TGTGCCAGCAGCGCTTCAGGGACAGGGTATCAGCCCCAGCATTTT. It encodes CASSASGTGYQPQHF.

CDR3 sequence (DNA): TGTGCCAGCAGCCCACCGCTAGAAGAAAGGGATACGCAGTATTTT. As protein: CASSPPLEERDTQYF. This chain uses TRBV7-2 with TRBJ2-3; no firm D call. The length of the CDR3 is 15 residues. Trimming shortened V by 5 bases and J by 6 bases, and 18 bases separated the two germline ends. Germline CDR1 and CDR2: SGHTA and FQGNSA.

The V call is TRBV5-6, the J call TRBJ2-2; weak D call: TRBD2 (6 bases). Germline V CDR1 and CDR2: SGHDT, YYEEEE. Trimming left V 1 base short and J 7 bases short, with 11 bases between. This CDR3 is 14 amino acids long. For the CDR3, the DNA is TGTGCCAGCAGCTTGTGGGGGGTCCTCGGGGAGCTGTTTTTT. Protein product: CASSLWGVLGELFF.

V is TRBV10-2 and J is TRBJ2-1, with TRBD2 matching 13 bases. Germline loops: CDR1 WSHSY, CDR2 SAAADI. This CDR3 has 20 amino acids. Germline trimming cut 7 bases from V and 2 bases from J; bases unmatched to any gene: 17. The CDR3 protein is CASTKPWTSGSPTAYNEQFF. CDR3 bases: TGCGCCAGCACAAAACCCTGGACTAGCGGGAGCCCGACGGCCTACAATGAGCAGTTCTTC.

This chain connects TRBV2 to TRBJ1-1; D unclear. The length of the CDR3 is 12 residues. V lost 7 bases and J lost 3, with 9 bases in between. Per the germline V gene, CDR1 is SNHLY and CDR2 is FYNNEI. CDR3 loop: CASTFLDTEAFF. The CDR3 region has the DNA TGTGCCAGCACCTTTTTGGACACTGAAGCTTTCTTT.

The chain links TRBV27 to TRBJ2-7, with D perhaps TRBD1 (7 bases). The CDR3 is made up of 15 amino acids. Germline values: CDR1 MNHEY, CDR2 SMNVEV (reference sequence). V was cut by 6 bases and J by 3 bases, with 18 bases left in between. The chain's CDR3 is CASSLRQGGDYEQYF. The CDR3 DNA reads TGTGCCAGCAGCCTTCGACAGGGAGGAGACTACGAGCAGTACTTC.

This CDR3 is CASTLWDRALNIQYF. The DNA of the CDR3 is TGTGCCAGCACCTTGTGGGACAGGGCATTAAACATTCAGTACTTC. V gene TRBV7-9 combines with J gene TRBJ2-4; TRBD1 matches 9 bases. This CDR3 has 15 residues. J gave up 6 bases and V 7 bases, and 10 bases lay outside the gene matches. CDR1 and CDR2 (germline): SEHNR, FQNEAQ (reference sequence).

The chain combines TRBV9 with TRBJ2-2; D might be TRBD1 or TRBD2, each matching 5 bases. Trimming left V 6 bases short and J 4 bases short, with 19 bases between. This CDR3 contains 16 residues. CDR1 and CDR2 (germline): SGDLS, YYNGEE. CDR3 residues: CASTPGTSRLTGELFF. The CDR3 region has the DNA TGTGCCAGCACCCCAGGGACCTCGCGGCTCACCGGGGAGCTGTTTTTT.

This clone has just a few counts. The chain carries TRBV15 and TRBJ2-2; D may match TRBD1 or TRBD2 (6 bases each). The CDR3 runs to 15 residues. The V and J ends lost 4 bases and 1 base respectively, with 10 bases between them. Germline V gene lookup returns CDR1 LNHNV and CDR2 YYDKDF (reference sequence). CDR3 DNA sequence: TGTGCCACCAGCAACCGGGGGCGGAACACCGGGGAGCTGTTTTTT. Translation gives CATSNRGRNTGELFF.

J is TRBJ2-7 and V is TRBV2; a weak D match, TRBD2 (6 bases). Trimming left V 8 bases short and J 6 bases short, with 23 bases between. The CDR3 has 15 amino acids. CDR1 SNHLY and CDR2 FYNNEI come from the germline V gene. CDR3 sequence: CASANNRGDWGEQYF. CDR3 DNA sequence: TGTGCCAGCGCAAATAATAGAGGGGACTGGGGCGAGCAGTACTTC. Supplemented by reference TRBV2 and TRBJ2-7, the full variable domain reads EPEVTQTPSHQVTQMGQEVILRCVPISNHLYFYWYRQILGQKVEFLVSFYNNEISEKSEIFDDQFSVERPDGSNFTLKIRSTKLEDSAMYFCASANNRGDWGEQYFGPGTRLTVT.

CDR3 amino acids: CASSRENTEAFF. The CDR3 bases are TGTGCCAGCAGCAGAGAGAACACTGAAGCTTTCTTT. The V gene is TRBV7-2, the J gene TRBJ1-1, with D unclear. Germline lookup yields CDR1 SGHTA and CDR2 FQGNSA. CDR3 length: 12 residues. The ends were cut back, 5 bases at V and 1 base at J, with 5 bases in the middle.

This chain connects TRBV7-9 to TRBJ2-2, with 7 bases lining up with TRBD2. V shed 5 bases, J shed 5 bases, and the junction held 17 bases outside the gene matches. This CDR3 is 18 amino acids long. The germline V gene encodes CDR1 SEHNR and CDR2 FQNEAQ (reference sequence). Here the CDR3 DNA reads TGTGCCAGCAGCCAGAGACCGGGGCAGCGGGAACCTACCGGGGAGCTGTTTTTT. Amino acid sequence: CASSQRPGQREPTGELFF.

The chain combines TRBV7-8 with TRBJ1-1; D is unresolved. Germline V gene lookup returns CDR1 SGHVS and CDR2 FQNEAQ. This CDR3 is 12 amino acids long. Deletions cut 4 bases from V and 4 bases from J, with 7 bases between. CDR3 sequence reads: CASSSHGTEAFF. CDR3 coding DNA: TGTGCCAGCAGCTCACACGGCACTGAAGCTTTCTTT. Full variable domain (missing parts from reference TRBV7-8 and TRBJ1-1): GAGVSQSPRYKVAKRGQDVALRCDPISGHVSLFWYQQALGQGPEFLTYFQNEAQLDKSGLPSDRFFAERPEGSVSTLKIQRTQQEDSAVYLCASSSHGTEAFFGQGTRLTVV.

This clone has a single count. This sequence joins TRBV7-9 and TRBJ2-1; 13 nucleotides line up with TRBD2. The CDR3 covers 15 residues. The ends lost 5 bases at V and 8 bases at J; junction bases unmatched: 6. CDR1 is SEHNR and CDR2 is FQNEAQ in the germline V gene (reference sequence). The chain's CDR3 is CASSAGLAGEDEQFF. The CDR3 nucleotides are TGTGCCAGCAGCGCAGGACTAGCGGGAGAGGATGAGCAGTTCTTC.

In nucleotides, the CDR3 is TGTGCCATCAGGAGAAGTGAGGGCTCCTACAATGAGCAGTTCTTC. It specifies CAIRRSEGSYNEQFF. The chain uses TRBV10-3 and TRBJ2-1; a weak D match, TRBD2 (5 bases). The ends were cut back, 6 bases at V and 0 bases at J, with 12 bases in the middle. The germline gives CDR1 ENHRY, CDR2 SYGVKD. The CDR3 sequence is 15 residues long.

The chain combines TRBV12-2 with TRBJ2-1; no DNA check was done on the table's D call, TRBD2. TRBV12-2 is tagged as a pseudogene. CDR3 length equals 16 residues. The CDR3 nucleotides read TGTGCAAGTCGCTTAGCGGCTAGCGGGACTTACAATGAGCAGTTCTTC. It codes for CASRLAASGTYNEQFF.

The sample holds a few counts of this clone. The chain is built from TRBV20-1 and TRBJ1-1; the D is unclear. Trimming took off 6 bases at V and 5 bases at J, with 10 bases between the two ends. The CDR3 extends over 11 amino acids. Per germline, CDR1 DFQATT and CDR2 SNEGSKA (reference sequence). CDR3 amino acids: CSAAAGTEAFF. CDR3 bases: TGCAGTGCGGCGGCGGGGACTGAAGCTTTCTTT.

The rearrangement uses TRBV4-2 and TRBJ2-7, with TRBD1 identical over 10 bases. The CDR3 is 12 residues long. Germline V gives CDR1 LGHNA, CDR2 YNFKEQ. With V trimmed by 5 bases and J by 6 bases, 1 base remained unmatched. CDR3 in DNA: TGTGCCAGCAGCTGGGACAGGGGCGAGCAGTACTTC. Its translation is CASSWDRGEQYF.

The chain joins TRBV6-1 to TRBJ1-1; 7 nucleotides match TRBD1. The V gene's germline CDR1 is MNHNS and CDR2 SASEGT. The CDR3 covers 13 residues. V shed 2 bases and J 11 bases; nucleotides not matched to a gene: 8. For the CDR3, the DNA is TGTGCCAGCAGTGAATCACAAGGGGGCTGGGCTTTCTTT. The encoded protein is CASSESQGGWAFF.

This chain joins TRBV6-6 and TRBJ1-5; D might be TRBD1 (5 bases). The CDR3 totals 15 residues. The V gene lost 6 bases and the J gene lost 2 bases, with 14 bases spanning the gap. CDR1 and CDR2 from the germline V gene are MNHNY and SVGAGI (reference sequence). The CDR3 protein is CASREGPLRNQPQHF. CDR3 DNA: TGTGCCAGCAGAGAGGGACCTCTCCGCAATCAGCCCCAGCATTTT.

This clone was observed once. This chain links TRBV7-9 with TRBJ2-3, with a weak D call TRBD1 (5 bases). This CDR3 has 13 residues. The germline V gene encodes CDR1 SEHNR and CDR2 FQNEAQ (reference sequence). V dropped 8 bases and J dropped 1 base, with 10 bases sitting between them. Written as DNA, the CDR3 is TGTGCCAGCTCCAGGGTAGGCACAGATACGCAGTATTTT. Protein sequence: CASSRVGTDTQYF.

This chain joins TRBV7-2 and TRBJ1-4; D ambiguous. This CDR3 contains 14 residues. Germline assignment: CDR1 SGHTA and CDR2 FQGNSA. Trimming removed 1 base from V and 5 bases from J, with 8 bases in between. The CDR3 region is CASSLDHGNEKLFF. CDR3 nucleotide sequence: TGTGCCAGCAGCTTAGATCACGGAAATGAAAAACTGTTTTTT.

Only one count was recorded for this clone. This CDR3 fails to terminate in the conserved phenylalanine or tryptophan, so it likely reflects a read error. It is unclear where the CDR3 begins or ends on the DNA, so no DNA is shown, and the CDR3 is as TCRdb lists it. CDR3 protein: CASSPHGLAGVLL. This sequence joins TRBV6-5 and TRBJ2-7; TRBD2 is the table's D call and was not checked against the DNA. The length of the CDR3 is 13 amino acids, counting both ends. CDR1 is MNHEY and CDR2 is SVGAGI in the germline V gene.

The chain uses TRBV29-1 and TRBJ2-1, with 9 nucleotides matching TRBD2. After removal of 6 bases from V and 7 bases from J, the junction contained 7 bases not matched to a gene. The CDR3 totals 13 residues. CDR1 is SQVTM and CDR2 is ANQGSEA in the germline V gene. This CDR3 is CSVGTSRRNEQFF. The CDR3 DNA sequence: TGCAGCGTGGGGACTAGCCGTAGGAATGAGCAGTTCTTC.

The chain carries TRBV14 and TRBJ2-6, with D possibly being TRBD1 (5 bases). The germline V gene has CDR1 SGHDN and CDR2 FVKESK. The CDR3 has 15 amino acids. Deletions cut 2 bases from V and 8 bases from J, with 13 bases between. CDR3 sequence reads: CASSQRVGLSNVLTF. As DNA, the CDR3 is TGTGCCAGCAGCCAAAGAGTGGGGCTTTCCAACGTCCTGACTTTC.

This rearrangement joins TRBV19 to TRBJ1-5; D gene unclear. V lost 0 bases to trimming and J lost 5 bases, with 8 bases between them. Looked up from germline, CDR1 is LNHDA and CDR2 is SQIVND (reference sequence). This CDR3 comprises 14 residues. The DNA of the CDR3 is TGTGCCAGTAGTATAGATGCAAATCATCAGCCCCAGCATTTT. Translating it yields CASSIDANHQPQHF.

The chain couples TRBV15 to TRBJ2-1; 11 nucleotides match TRBD2. The CDR3 sequence is 15 residues long. The V gene end was trimmed by 3 bases and the J gene end by 5 bases; junction bases not matched to a gene: 3. Per the germline V gene, CDR1 is LNHNV and CDR2 is YYDKDF (reference sequence). CDR3 bases: TGTGCCACCAGCAGGAAGACTAGCGGGAACAATGAGCAGTTCTTC. This encodes CATSRKTSGNNEQFF.

The chain carries TRBV19 and TRBJ2-1; the match to TRBD2 covers 10 bases. J gave up 10 bases and V 2 bases, and 2 bases lay outside the gene matches. This CDR3 has 13 residues. Germline loops: CDR1 LNHDA, CDR2 SQIVND (reference sequence). CDR3 region: CASSITTSGEQFF. DNA of the CDR3: TGTGCCAGTAGTATAACGACTAGCGGGGAGCAGTTCTTC.

V is TRBV5-1 and J is TRBJ2-2; a weak D match, TRBD1 (5 bases). Germline-derived CDR1 and CDR2 are SGHRS and YFSETQ. The CDR3 is made up of 13 amino acids. The ends were cut back, 9 bases at V and 0 bases at J, with 9 bases in the middle. CDR3 DNA: TGCGCCACCAGGGATCCGAACACCGGGGAGCTGTTTTTT. This codes for CATRDPNTGELFF.